This T cell receptor (beta chain) was identified during a study of T cells after yellow fever vaccination. This CDR3 is 15 amino acids long. The germline CDR1 and CDR2 sequences are KGHSY and FQNENV. V gave up 0 bases and J gave up 6 bases, with 14 bases separating them. As concerns this clonotype: Its target is unknown.

A process of 5'RACE template switching, which added a universal primer site and UMIs, was used to make TCR cDNA. Using its own MiXCR run on the 5' RACE reads, TCRdb lists one record per CDR3 protein. The sample yields some 200,000 distinct CDR3 sequences, about 10% seen once. Study findings and constraints: A minor fraction of clonotypes spanned both CD4 and CD8 compartments.

This TCR derives from a man aged 18 to 30 who received the YFV17D yellow fever vaccine. Here the sequenced sample was CD8+ T cells sorted from PBMCs, taken 15 days after the yellow fever booster vaccination. The chain has TRBV16 and TRBJ1-1; D is unresolved. The CDR3 region has the DNA TGTGCCAGCAGCCAATCGGGATCGGGGTTCGCTGAAGCTTTCTTT. It is translated as CASSQSGSGFAEAFF.